This T cell receptor beta chain was recorded in a study of T-cell reconstitution after alpha-beta-depleted transplantation in children. V was cut by 2 bases and J by 9 bases, with 9 bases left in between. The CDR3 contains 12 residues. The V gene's germline CDR1 is SGHRS and CDR2 YFSETQ. The sample holds many counts of this clonotype. Preparation of the TCRbeta library used unique molecular identifiers. TCRdb called the PCR reads again in MiXCR, with one record for every CDR3 protein. The sample lists some 340,000 distinct CDR3 sequences, 10% seen once, with around 2.5% in the top ten. The sample here was PBMCs from the stem cell graft donor, taken from the stem cell graft. V usage is TRBV5-1 and J usage is TRBJ2-1, with D possibly being TRBD2 (6 bases). The clonotype was recovered from a human donor who donated a stem cell graft to a child with acute lymphoblastic leukemia. The CDR3 DNA is TGCGCCAGCAGCTTCTTCGGGAGTGAGCAGTTCTTC. Residues: CASSFFGSEQFF. The full variable domain, rest sourced from reference TRBV5-1 and TRBJ2-1, is KAGVTQTPRYLIKTRGQQVTLSCSPISGHRSVSWYQQTPGQGLQFLFEYFSETQRNKGNFPGRFSGRQFSNSRSEMNVSTLELGDSALYLCASSFFGSEQFFGPGTRLTVL.